This entry lists 4 T cell receptor beta chains sequenced from one sample in a study of response to subunit inactivated influenza vaccine. Each CDR3 protein gets one entry after TCRdb re-called the RT-PCR reads with MiXCR. The table records 300,000 to 350,000 distinct CDR3 sequences, about a fifth of them present only once. The sample was PBMCs from blood, taken less than 22 months after vaccination. Every receptor here comes from a man between 50 and 70 years old who received an inactivated influenza vaccine.

Only a few counts were recorded for this clonotype. The chain uses TRBV19 and TRBJ2-7, with TRBD1 matching 8 bases. Germline V gene data show CDR1 as LNHDA and CDR2 as SQIVND (reference sequence). The CDR3 runs 15 residues. Trimming removed 5 bases from V and 3 bases from J; junction bases left unmatched: 9. This CDR3 is CASSALPGQVYEQYF. In nucleotides, the CDR3 is TGTGCCAGTAGTGCCTTGCCGGGACAGGTCTACGAGCAGTACTTC. Using reference TRBV19 and TRBJ2-7 for the parts outside the CDR3, the full variable domain is DGGITQSPKYLFRKEGQNVTLSCEQNLNHDAMYWYRQDPGQGLRLIYYSQIVNDFQKGDIAEGYSVSREKKESFPLTVTSAQKNPTAFYLCASSALPGQVYEQYFGPGTRLTVT.

The chain combines TRBV25-1 with TRBJ2-4, with D perhaps TRBD1 (6 bases). CDR3 length: 16 residues. Germline lookup yields CDR1 MGHDK and CDR2 SYGVNS. Between the trimmed V and J ends, which lost 4 bases and 0 bases, there was a span of 13 bases. The CDR3 sequence: CASSAPGAGAKNIQYF. As DNA, the CDR3 is TGTGCCAGCAGTGCCCCAGGGGCGGGAGCCAAAAACATTCAGTACTTC.

V is TRBV20-1 and J is TRBJ1-3; D is perhaps TRBD1 (6 bases). CDR3 size: 14 residues. V was shortened by 5 bases and J by 1 base, with 12 bases between the two germline ends. Germline loops: CDR1 DFQATT, CDR2 SNEGSKA (reference sequence). As DNA, the CDR3 is TGCAGTGCTGAACAGGGACAATCTGGAAACACCATATATTTT. Translation gives CSAEQGQSGNTIYF.

The rearrangement links TRBV5-1 to TRBJ2-1, with TRBD1 identical over 8 bases. CDR1 and CDR2 from the germline V gene are SGHRS and YFSETQ. V shed 2 bases and J 9 bases; nucleotides not matched to a gene: 10. CDR3 size: 15 residues. CDR3 DNA sequence: TGCGCCAGCAGCTTTACTCGGACAGGGATCGGTGAGCAGTTCTTC. It yields the protein CASSFTRTGIGEQFF.